This T cell receptor beta chain was identified in a study of blood T cell repertoires in COVID-19. Trimming cost V 2 bases and J 7 bases; bases outside gene matches: 3. From germline, CDR1 is MDHEN and CDR2 SYDVKM. The CDR3 extends over 14 amino acids. Per the original data handling: It was from reference gene primer amplification that nucleated cell counts were estimated. Clones were sequenced by immunoSEQ multiplex PCR, and TCRdb holds only the in-frame ones, with some missing. V and J calls and clone size are copied from that table; D and trimming were computed from the DNA. The top ten clones hold approximately 2.1% of a sample with roughly 70,000 clones, approximately 80% of them seen once.

This sequence joins TRBV28 and TRBJ1-4, with 8 bases identical to TRBD1. This TCR was recovered from a man in his sixties or seventies with COVID-19, enrolled during active disease. Sequenced material: peripheral blood. The CDR3 reads CASSLLDRAEKLFF. DNA for the CDR3: TGTGCCAGCAGTTTACTGGACAGGGCTGAAAAACTGTTTTTT.